The 9 T cell receptor beta chains listed next were all sequenced from one sample in a study of T-cell memory formation after mild COVID-19. TCRdb reanalysed the 5' RACE reads using MiXCR and keeps one entry per CDR3 protein. This sample has roughly 300,000 distinct CDR3 sequences, with approximately 8% found just once. Sequenced material: PBMCs or a T cell subset sorted from them (not recorded which). The origin of the receptors is a man between 18 and 29 years old who had mild COVID-19 (a few samples of this study predate the infection). Cell type and time point are not known.

This chain joins TRBV29-1 and TRBJ1-1; 8 nucleotides align to TRBD1. Germline assignment: CDR1 SQVTM and CDR2 ANQGSEA. The CDR3 has 12 amino acids. Trimming cost V 7 bases and J 8 bases; bases outside gene matches: 9. This chain's CDR3 is CSADSGGREAFF. Here the CDR3 DNA reads TGCAGCGCTGACTCAGGGGGCAGGGAAGCTTTCTTT.

This rearrangement joins TRBV6-5 to TRBJ1-6; D ambiguous. This CDR3 comprises 13 residues. From germline, CDR1 is MNHEY and CDR2 SVGAGI. V was pared by 2 bases and J by 10 bases, with 9 bases between. The CDR3 DNA follows: TGTGCCAGCAGTTACATGGAAGGATCACCCCTCCACTTT. Translation gives CASSYMEGSPLHF.

This clonotype turned up a few times. The DNA for the CDR3 is TGTGCCAGCAGGTACGGCAGCCCCTACGAGCAGTACTTC. This gives the protein CASRYGSPYEQYF. The rearrangement uses TRBV6-5 and TRBJ2-7; unclear D gene. From germline, CDR1 is MNHEY and CDR2 SVGAGI. The V gene lost 6 bases and the J gene lost 2 bases, with 11 bases spanning the gap. This CDR3 has 13 residues.

This clonotype was detected many times. V is TRBV5-5 and J is TRBJ2-1; D uncertain. The V gene's germline CDR1 is SGHKS and CDR2 YYEKEE (reference sequence). Trimming stripped 2 bases from V and 5 bases from J, with 8 bases between. CDR3 length equals 13 residues. The CDR3 spells CASSLGWHNEQFF. The DNA for the CDR3 is TGTGCCAGCAGCTTAGGCTGGCACAATGAGCAGTTCTTC.

The V call is TRBV6-2 or TRBV6-3, the J call TRBJ2-7, with 7 bases aligning to TRBD1. Germline loops: CDR1 MNHEY, CDR2 SVGEGT. V trimming: 2 bases; J trimming: 5 bases; junction bases outside the gene matches: 9. The CDR3 extends over 15 amino acids. The CDR3 spells CASSYPAYDRDEQYF. The CDR3 coding sequence is TGTGCCAGCAGTTACCCCGCCTATGACAGGGACGAGCAGTACTTC.

The V and J genes are TRBV7-6 and TRBJ2-1; possibly TRBD2 for D (5 bases). There are 14 residues in the CDR3. The V end lost 5 bases, the J end lost 8 bases, and 16 bases lay between the germline ends. Per the germline V gene, CDR1 is SGHVS and CDR2 is FNYEAQ. DNA for the CDR3: TGTGCCAGCAGCATAGGGCCCGGGGATGATGAGCAGTTCTTC. It is translated as CASSIGPGDDEQFF.

Ten or more counts support this clonotype. This chain uses TRBV5-6 with TRBJ1-1; unclear D gene. Trimming removed 2 bases from V and 4 bases from J, with 9 bases in between. This CDR3 region has 13 residues. Germline CDR1 and CDR2: SGHDT and YYEEEE. CDR3 bases: TGTGCCAGCAGCTTTTCTGAAGGCACTGAAGCTTTCTTT. Translated, it gives CASSFSEGTEAFF.

This clonotype has at least ten counts. The DNA for the CDR3 is TGTGCCAGCAGTTACGGGCCAGGGCGATGGGAGCAGTACGTC. As protein: CASSYGPGRWEQYV. The rearrangement joins TRBV6-2 or TRBV6-3 to TRBJ2-7; TRBD1 is a possible D gene (5 bases). The CDR3 runs 14 residues. V lost 2 bases and J lost 7, with 15 bases in between. The germline V gene encodes CDR1 MNHEY and CDR2 SVGEGT.

V gene TRBV5-6 combines with J gene TRBJ2-1; D uncertain. Germline V gene data show CDR1 as SGHDT and CDR2 as YYEEEE. This CDR3 contains 15 residues. Trimming removed 1 base at V and 9 bases at J, with 17 bases between. The CDR3 sequence is CASSLSWIRPGEQFF. The CDR3 bases are TGTGCCAGCAGCTTGAGCTGGATTAGACCGGGTGAGCAGTTCTTC.